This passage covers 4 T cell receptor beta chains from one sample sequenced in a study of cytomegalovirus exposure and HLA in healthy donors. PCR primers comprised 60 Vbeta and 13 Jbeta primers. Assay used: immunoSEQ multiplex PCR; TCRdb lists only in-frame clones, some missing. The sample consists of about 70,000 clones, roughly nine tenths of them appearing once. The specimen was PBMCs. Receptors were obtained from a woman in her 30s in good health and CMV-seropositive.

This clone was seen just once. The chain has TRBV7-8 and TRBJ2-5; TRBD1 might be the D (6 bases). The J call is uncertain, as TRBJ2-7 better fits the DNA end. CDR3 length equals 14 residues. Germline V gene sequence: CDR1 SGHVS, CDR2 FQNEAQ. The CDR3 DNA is TGTGCCAGCAGCCAGGGGTTGTACTACTACGAGCAGTACTTC. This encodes CASSQGLYYYEQYF.

CDR3 sequence: CASTSTRGSLYEQYF. The CDR3 nucleotides read TGTGCCAGCACCAGCACGAGGGGGTCGTTGTACGAGCAGTACTTC. This chain connects TRBV27 to TRBJ2-7; maybe TRBD1 (6 bases). Germline V gives CDR1 MNHEY, CDR2 SMNVEV (reference sequence). V gave up 7 bases and J gave up 4 bases, with 20 bases separating them. This CDR3 contains 15 residues.

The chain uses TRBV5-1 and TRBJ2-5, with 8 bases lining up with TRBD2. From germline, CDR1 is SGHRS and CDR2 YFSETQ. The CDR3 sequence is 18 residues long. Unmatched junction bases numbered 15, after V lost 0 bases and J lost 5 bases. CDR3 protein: CASSLVVAGTVGGETQYF. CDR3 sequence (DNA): TGCGCCAGCAGCTTGGTGGTAGCGGGAACCGTGGGTGGGGAGACCCAGTACTTC.

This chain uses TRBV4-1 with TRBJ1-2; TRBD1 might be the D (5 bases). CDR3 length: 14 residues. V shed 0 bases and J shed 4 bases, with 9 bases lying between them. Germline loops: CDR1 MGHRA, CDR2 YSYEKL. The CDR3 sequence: CASSQDRALYGYTF. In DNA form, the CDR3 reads TGCGCCAGCAGCCAAGACAGGGCCCTCTATGGCTACACCTTC.